This T cell receptor beta chain was recorded in a study of Tregs in tolerant kidney transplant recipients. General study results and limits: Tregs expanded with activated donor B cells seemed most donor-specific. Biological reproducibility was not directly addressed, but technical replication error appeared minimal. The small number of patients limits these findings pending further validation.

Unstimulated regulatory T cells (CD4+CD25+CD127-), CD4+CD25- non-regulatory cells, CD4 and CD8 cells were FACS-sorted from thawed PBMCs. As regards this clone: The target antigen is unknown.

CDR3 size: 16 residues. Germline CDR1 is MNHNS and CDR2 is SASEGT. The V gene end was trimmed by 4 bases and the J gene end by 7 bases; junction bases not matched to a gene: 14. Only in-frame clones appear in the TCRdb table, and some are missing; sequencing was by immunoSEQ multiplex PCR. The sample consists of 200,000 to 300,000 clones, about 80% of them appearing once. The rearrangement uses TRBV6-1 and TRBJ1-1; TRBD1 matches 8 bases. Input material: CD4+ T cells from blood. This receptor was taken from a human donor in good health. The CDR3 sequence: CASSARQGRGFGEAFF. Written as DNA, the CDR3 is TGTGCCAGCAGTGCCCGACAGGGGAGGGGTTTTGGTGAAGCTTTCTTT.